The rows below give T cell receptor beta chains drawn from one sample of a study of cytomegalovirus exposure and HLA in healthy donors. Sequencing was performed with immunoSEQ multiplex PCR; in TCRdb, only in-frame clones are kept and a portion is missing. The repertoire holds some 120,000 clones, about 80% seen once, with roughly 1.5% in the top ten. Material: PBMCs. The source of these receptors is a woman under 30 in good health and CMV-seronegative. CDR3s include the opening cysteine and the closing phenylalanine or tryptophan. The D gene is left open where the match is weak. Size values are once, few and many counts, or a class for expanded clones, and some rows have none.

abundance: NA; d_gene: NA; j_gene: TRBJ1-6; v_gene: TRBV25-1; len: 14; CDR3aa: CASSEGALASPLHF; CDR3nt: TGTGCCAGCAGTGAAGGGGCTCTTGCATCACCCCTCCACTTT
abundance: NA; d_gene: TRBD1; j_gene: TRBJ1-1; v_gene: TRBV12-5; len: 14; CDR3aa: CASGLGQGRTEAFF; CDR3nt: TGTGCTAGTGGTTTGGGACAGGGAAGGACTGAAGCTTTCTTT
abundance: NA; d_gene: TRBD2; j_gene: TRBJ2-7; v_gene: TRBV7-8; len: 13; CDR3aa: CASSSLAGGEQYF; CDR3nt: TGTGCCAGCAGCAGTCTAGCGGGAGGGGAGCAGTACTTC
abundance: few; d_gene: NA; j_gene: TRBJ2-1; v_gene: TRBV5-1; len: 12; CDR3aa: CASSLTGSEQFF; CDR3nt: TGCGCCAGCAGCTTGACAGGGAGTGAGCAGTTCTTC
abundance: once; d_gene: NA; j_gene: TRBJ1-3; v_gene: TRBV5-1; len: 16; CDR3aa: CASSSQDTAYRRTIYF; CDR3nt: TGCGCCAGCAGCTCCCAGGACACGGCTTATCGTAGAACCATATATTTT
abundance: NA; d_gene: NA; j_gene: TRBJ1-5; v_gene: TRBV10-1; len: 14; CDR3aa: CASSEGQHNQPQHF; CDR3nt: TGCGCCAGCAGTGAAGGACAGCATAACCAGCCCCAGCATTTT
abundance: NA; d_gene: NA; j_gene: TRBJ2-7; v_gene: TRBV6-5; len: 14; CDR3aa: CATSFASESYEQYF; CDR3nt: TGTGCCACCTCCTTCGCGTCGGAGTCCTACGAGCAGTACTTC
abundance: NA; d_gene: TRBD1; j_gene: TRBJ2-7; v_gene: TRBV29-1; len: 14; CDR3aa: CSVEEGQGSDEQYF; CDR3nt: TGCAGCGTTGAAGAGGGACAGGGGTCCGACGAGCAGTACTTC
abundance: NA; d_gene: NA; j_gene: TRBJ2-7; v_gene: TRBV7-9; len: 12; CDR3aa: CASRATTYEQYF; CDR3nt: TGTGCCAGCAGGGCGACAACCTACGAGCAGTACTTC
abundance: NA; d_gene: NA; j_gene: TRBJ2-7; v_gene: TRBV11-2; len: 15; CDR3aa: CASSSIWRQTYEQYF; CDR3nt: TGTGCCAGCAGCTCTATTTGGAGACAGACCTACGAGCAGTACTTC
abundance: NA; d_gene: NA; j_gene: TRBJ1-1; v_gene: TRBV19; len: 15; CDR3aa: CASSFGLGGDTEAFF; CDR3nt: TGTGCCAGTAGTTTTGGTCTTGGGGGGGACACTGAAGCTTTCTTT
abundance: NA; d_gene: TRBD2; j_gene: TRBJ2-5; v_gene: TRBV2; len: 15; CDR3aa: CASRTSGSLGETQYF; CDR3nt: TGTGCCAGCAGGACTAGCGGGAGCCTCGGGGAGACCCAGTACTTC
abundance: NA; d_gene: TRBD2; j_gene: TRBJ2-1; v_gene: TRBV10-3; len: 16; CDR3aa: CAISERPSGSSGEQFF; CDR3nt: TGTGCCATCAGTGAGCGGCCTAGCGGGAGTTCGGGTGAGCAGTTCTTC
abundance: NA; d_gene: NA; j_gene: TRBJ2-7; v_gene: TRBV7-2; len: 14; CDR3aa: CASSLLGRSYEQYF; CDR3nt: TGTGCCAGCAGCTTATTAGGCAGGTCCTACGAGCAGTACTTC
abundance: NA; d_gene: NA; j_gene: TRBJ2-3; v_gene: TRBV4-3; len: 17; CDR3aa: CASSQVAGTPSTDTQYF; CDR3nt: TGCGCCAGCAGCCAAGTAGCCGGGACTCCTAGCACAGATACGCAGTATTTT
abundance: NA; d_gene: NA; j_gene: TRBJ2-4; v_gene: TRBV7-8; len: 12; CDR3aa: CASSGDSNIQYF; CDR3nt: TGTGCCAGCAGCGGGGACTCAAACATTCAGTACTTC
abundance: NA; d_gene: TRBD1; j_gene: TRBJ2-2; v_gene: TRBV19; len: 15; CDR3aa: CATYRTGGAAGELFF; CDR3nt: TGTGCCACATACCGGACAGGGGGCGCGGCCGGGGAGCTGTTTTTT
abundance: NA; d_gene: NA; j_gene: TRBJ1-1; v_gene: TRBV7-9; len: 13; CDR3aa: CASSLTGSTEAFF; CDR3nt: TGTGCCAGCAGCTTAACCGGTTCCACTGAAGCTTTCTTT
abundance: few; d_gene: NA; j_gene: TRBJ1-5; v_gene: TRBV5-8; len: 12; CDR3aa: CASSFPGRPQHF; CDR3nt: TGTGCCAGCAGCTTCCCCGGGAGGCCCCAGCATTTT
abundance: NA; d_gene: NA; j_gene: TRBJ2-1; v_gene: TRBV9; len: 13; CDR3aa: CASSPGRRNEQFF; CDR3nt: TGTGCCAGCAGCCCGGGTAGACGGAATGAGCAGTTCTTC
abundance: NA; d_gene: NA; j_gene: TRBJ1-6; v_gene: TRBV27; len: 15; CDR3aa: CASSPYTRGNSPLHF; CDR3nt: TGTGCCAGCAGTCCCTACACGCGGGGTAATTCACCCCTCCACTTT
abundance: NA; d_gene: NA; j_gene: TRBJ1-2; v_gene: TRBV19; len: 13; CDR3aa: CASSPAGNYGYTF; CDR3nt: TGTGCCAGTAGCCCCGCCGGGAACTATGGCTACACCTTC
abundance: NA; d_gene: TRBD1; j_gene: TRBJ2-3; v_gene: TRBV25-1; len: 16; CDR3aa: CASSDPFGQGTDTQYF; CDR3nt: TGTGCCAGCAGTGATCCCTTCGGACAGGGCACAGATACGCAGTATTTT
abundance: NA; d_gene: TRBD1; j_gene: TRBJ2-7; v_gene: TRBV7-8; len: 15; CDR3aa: CASKKTGTASYEQYF; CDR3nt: TGTGCCTCGAAGAAAACCGGGACAGCTTCCTACGAGCAGTACTTC
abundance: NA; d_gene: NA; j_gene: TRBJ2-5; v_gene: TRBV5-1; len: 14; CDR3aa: CASSLGRGGETQYF; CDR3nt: TGCGCCAGCAGCTTGGGTAGGGGAGGAGAGACCCAGTACTTC
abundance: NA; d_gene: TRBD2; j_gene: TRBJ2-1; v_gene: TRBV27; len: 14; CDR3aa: CASGTSGSISEQFF; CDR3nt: TGTGCCAGCGGGACTAGCGGGAGTATATCTGAGCAGTTCTTC
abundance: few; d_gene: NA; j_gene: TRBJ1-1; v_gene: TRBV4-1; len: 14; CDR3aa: CASSHLGVGTEAFF; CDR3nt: TGCGCCAGCAGCCATTTAGGGGTGGGGACTGAAGCTTTCTTT
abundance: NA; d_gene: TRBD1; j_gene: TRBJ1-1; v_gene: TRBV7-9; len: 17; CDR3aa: CASSRPAHRGGNTEAFF; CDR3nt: TGTGCCAGCAGCCGCCCCGCCCACAGGGGAGGGAACACTGAAGCTTTCTTT
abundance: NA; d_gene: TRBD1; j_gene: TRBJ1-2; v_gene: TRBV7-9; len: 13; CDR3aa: CASSLTGAHGYTF; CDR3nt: TGTGCCAGCAGCTTAACAGGGGCTCATGGCTACACCTTC
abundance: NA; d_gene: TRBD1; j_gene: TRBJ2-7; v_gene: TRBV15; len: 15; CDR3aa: CATSRDRQGLSEQYF; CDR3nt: TGTGCCACCAGCAGAGATCGACAGGGGCTCTCCGAGCAGTACTTC
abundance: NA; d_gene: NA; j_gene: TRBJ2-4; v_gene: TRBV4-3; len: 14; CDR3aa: CASSQAEGKNIQYF; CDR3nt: TGCGCCAGCAGCCAAGCGGAGGGGAAAAACATTCAGTACTTC
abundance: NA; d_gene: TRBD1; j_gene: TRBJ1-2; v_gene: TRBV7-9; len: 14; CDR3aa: CASSLGDSPYGYTF; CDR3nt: TGTGCCAGCAGCTTAGGGGACAGCCCCTATGGCTACACCTTC
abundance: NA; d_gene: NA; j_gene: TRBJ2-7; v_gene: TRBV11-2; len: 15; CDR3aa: CASSLNRARGYEQYF; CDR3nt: TGTGCCAGCAGCCTCAACCGGGCCAGGGGATACGAGCAGTACTTC
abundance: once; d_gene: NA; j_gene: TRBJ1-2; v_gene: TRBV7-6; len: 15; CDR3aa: CASSLAPGRDHGYTF; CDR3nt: TGTGCCAGCAGCTTAGCGCCGGGGCGGGACCATGGCTACACCTTC
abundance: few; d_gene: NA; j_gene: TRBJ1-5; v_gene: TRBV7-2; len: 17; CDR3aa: CASSLVTGFTRNQPQHF; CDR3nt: TGTGCCAGCAGCTTAGTGACCGGGTTTACTCGCAATCAGCCCCAGCATTTT
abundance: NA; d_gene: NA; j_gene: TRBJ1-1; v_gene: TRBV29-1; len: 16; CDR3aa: CSVPMTSRATNTEAFF; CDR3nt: TGCAGCGTTCCCATGACTAGCAGGGCTACGAACACTGAAGCTTTCTTT
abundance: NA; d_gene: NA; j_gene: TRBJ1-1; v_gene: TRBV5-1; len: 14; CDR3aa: CASSSSGGSTEAFF; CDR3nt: TGCGCCAGCAGCTCCTCCGGGGGGAGCACTGAAGCTTTCTTT
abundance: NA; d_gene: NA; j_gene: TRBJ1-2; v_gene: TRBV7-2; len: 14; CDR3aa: CASSSRGTNYGYTF; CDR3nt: TGTGCCAGCAGCTCCCGGGGTACTAACTATGGCTACACCTTC
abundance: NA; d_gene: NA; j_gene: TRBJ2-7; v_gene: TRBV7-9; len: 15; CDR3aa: CASSLEAGRLYEQYF; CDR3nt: TGTGCCAGCAGCTTAGAGGCAGGGCGGTTGTACGAGCAGTACTTC
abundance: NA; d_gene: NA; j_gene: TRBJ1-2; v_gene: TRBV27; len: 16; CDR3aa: CASSPTIFGHNYGYTF; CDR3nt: TGTGCCAGCAGTCCTACAATTTTCGGACACAACTATGGCTACACCTTC
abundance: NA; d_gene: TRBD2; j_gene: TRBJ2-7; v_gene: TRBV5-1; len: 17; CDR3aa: CASSYGLAGDLSYEQYF; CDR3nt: TGCGCCAGCAGCTACGGACTAGCGGGAGATCTCTCCTACGAGCAGTACTTC
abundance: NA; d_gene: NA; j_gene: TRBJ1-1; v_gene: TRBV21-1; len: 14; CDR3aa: CASSTGQENTEAFF; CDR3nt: TGTGCCAGCAGCACGGGACAGGAGAACACTGAAGCTTTCTTT
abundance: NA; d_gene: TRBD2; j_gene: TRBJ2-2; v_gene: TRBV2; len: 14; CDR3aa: CASSVAGGTGELFF; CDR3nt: TGTGCCAGCAGCGTAGCGGGAGGGACCGGGGAGCTGTTTTTT
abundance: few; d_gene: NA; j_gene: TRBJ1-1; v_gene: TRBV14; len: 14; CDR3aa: CASSQPRGNTEAFF; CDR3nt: TGTGCCAGCAGCCAACCAAGGGGGAACACTGAAGCTTTCTTT
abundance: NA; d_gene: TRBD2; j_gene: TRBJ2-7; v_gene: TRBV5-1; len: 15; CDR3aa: CASAPTSGMRNEQYF; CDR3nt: TGCGCCAGCGCGCCCACTAGCGGGATGAGGAACGAGCAGTACTTC
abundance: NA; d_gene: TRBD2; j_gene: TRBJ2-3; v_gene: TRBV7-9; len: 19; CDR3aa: CASSLAQKTSRGPPDTQYF; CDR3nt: TGTGCCAGCAGCTTAGCTCAAAAGACTAGCCGAGGACCTCCAGATACGCAGTATTTT
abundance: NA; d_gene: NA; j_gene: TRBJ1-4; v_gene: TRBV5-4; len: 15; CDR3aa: CASSHQGGSGEKLFF; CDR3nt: TGTGCCAGCAGCCACCAGGGAGGGTCCGGTGAAAAACTGTTTTTT
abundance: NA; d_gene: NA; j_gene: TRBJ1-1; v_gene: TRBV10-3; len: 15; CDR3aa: CAISGDMGAYNEAFF; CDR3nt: TGTGCCATCAGTGGGGACATGGGGGCCTACAATGAAGCTTTCTTT
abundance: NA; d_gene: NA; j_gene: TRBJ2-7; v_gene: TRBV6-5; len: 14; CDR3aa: CAIETTGTIYEQYF; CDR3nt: TGTGCCATCGAGACGACCGGGACAATCTACGAGCAGTACTTC
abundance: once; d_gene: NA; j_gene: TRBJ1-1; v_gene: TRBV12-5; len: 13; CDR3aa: CASGLQGSTEAFF; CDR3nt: TGTGCTAGTGGTCTCCAGGGGAGCACTGAAGCTTTCTTT
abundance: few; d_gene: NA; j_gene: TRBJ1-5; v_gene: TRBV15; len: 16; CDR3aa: CATSRDSQGAHQPQHF; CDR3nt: TGTGCCACCAGCAGAGATAGTCAAGGGGCCCATCAGCCCCAGCATTTT
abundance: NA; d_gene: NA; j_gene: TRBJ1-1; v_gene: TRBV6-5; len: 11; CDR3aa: CASYMNTEAFF; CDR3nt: TGTGCCAGTTACATGAACACTGAAGCTTTCTTT
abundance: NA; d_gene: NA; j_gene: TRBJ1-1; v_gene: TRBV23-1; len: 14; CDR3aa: CASSRGSMNTEAFF; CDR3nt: TGCGCCAGCAGCCGGGGGAGTATGAACACTGAAGCTTTCTTT